These 8 T cell receptor beta chains were sequenced from one sample in a study of cytomegalovirus exposure and HLA in healthy donors. The PCR had 60 Vbeta and 13 Jbeta primers. Sequencing used immunoSEQ multiplex PCR; TCRdb keeps in-frame clones, though not all of them. This table has around 100,000 clones, approximately 64% appearing once. Sequenced sample: PBMCs. Receptors originate from a woman aged 45-59 years in good health and CMV-seronegative.

This clone occurred once. The gene calls are TRBV5-1 and TRBJ2-5; 7 nucleotides match TRBD1. The length of the CDR3 is 14 residues. Germline loops: CDR1 SGHRS, CDR2 YFSETQ. The ends lost 4 bases at V and 5 bases at J; junction bases unmatched: 8. The CDR3 bases are TGCGCCAGCAGCCCTCAACGCAGGGGGGAGACCCAGTACTTC. Amino acid sequence: CASSPQRRGETQYF.

The V gene is TRBV9, the J gene TRBJ1-5; no reliable D call. CDR1 is SGDLS and CDR2 is YYNGEE in the germline V gene. The CDR3 is 14 residues long. With 0 bases removed from V and 0 bases from J, the gap between germline ends came to 4 bases. The CDR3 here is CASSVADSNQPQHF. CDR3 in DNA: TGTGCCAGCAGCGTAGCAGATAGCAATCAGCCCCAGCATTTT.

This clone has only one observation. At one end, the junction sequence differs from germline, possibly due to a read error. The chain is built from TRBV6-1 and TRBJ1-5; TRBD1 matches at 7 bases. This CDR3 has 13 amino acids. Per germline, CDR1 MNHNS and CDR2 SASEGT. This CDR3 reads CASSTDLGQDKPF. The CDR3 region has the DNA TGTGCCAGCAGTACCGACCTCGGACAGGATAAGCCTTTT.

The chain carries TRBV7-2 and TRBJ1-5, with TRBD1 matching 10 bases. This CDR3 has 16 residues. Germline CDR1 and CDR2: SGHTA and FQGNSA. Germline trimming cut 1 base from V and 2 bases from J; bases unmatched to any gene: 2. CDR3 loop: CASSLGGTGGNQPQHF. Written as DNA, the CDR3 is TGTGCCAGCAGCTTAGGAGGGACAGGGGGCAATCAGCCCCAGCATTTT.

The chain employs TRBV6-5 and TRBJ1-1, with D perhaps matching TRBD1 (5 bases). This CDR3 comprises 15 residues. V lost 5 bases to trimming and J lost 1 base, with 14 bases between them. Per the germline V gene, CDR1 is MNHEY and CDR2 is SVGAGI. As DNA, the CDR3 is TGTGCCAGCAGTCCGGAGGGACTGACGAACACTGAAGCTTTCTTT. Protein sequence: CASSPEGLTNTEAFF.

V is TRBV5-8 and J is TRBJ1-1, with D perhaps matching TRBD1 (6 bases). This CDR3 contains 15 residues. Per germline, CDR1 SGHTS and CDR2 YDEGEE. With 4 bases removed from V and 3 bases from J, the gap between germline ends came to 16 bases. CDR3 coding DNA: TGTGCCAGCAGCCCGAACAGGGACAAGTACACTGAAGCTTTCTTT. Translated, it gives CASSPNRDKYTEAFF.

V is TRBV7-5 and J is TRBJ2-5; the table's D call, TRBD2, was not checked against the DNA. The J call may be faulty, since TRBJ2-7 better matches the DNA end. TRBV7-5 is a documented pseudogene. The CDR3 totals 14 residues. CDR3 DNA sequence: TGTGTCAGAAGCGGACGACTAGCATCCTACGAGCAGTACTTC. Amino acid sequence: CVRSGRLASYEQYF.

The CDR3 is CASSFNPGGRDTQYF. The CDR3 DNA reads as TGTGCCAGCAGCTTCAACCCAGGGGGCAGAGATACGCAGTATTTT. V is TRBV11-2 and J is TRBJ2-3, with 8 nucleotides matching TRBD1. Per the germline V gene, CDR1 is SGHAT and CDR2 is FQNNGV. This CDR3 is 15 amino acids long. Losses at the gene ends were 3 bases for V and 5 bases for J; bases not matched to a gene: 7.